What follows are 31 T cell receptor beta chains derived from one specimen sequenced in a study of technical replicates of blood from a handful of donors (dated by TCRdb to the late 2010s). The library was made by the immunoSEQ multiplex PCR assay. TCRdb limited this immuneACCESS table to in-frame rearrangements with V and J called. A share of clones is missing; checked studies link under half to unresolved V genes, and the rest is unexplained. Counted in this sample were tens of thousands of clones; 85% to 95% of them appeared once. The ten largest clones take up around 3% of the sample. The sequenced sample consisted of PBMCs. These receptors came from a human donor in good health. Some clones in this sample may be carry-over from other donors' samples.

This chain uses TRBV11-2 with TRBJ2-1, with D perhaps matching TRBD2 (6 bases). The germline CDR1 and CDR2 sequences are SGHAT and FQNNGV. This CDR3 spans 13 amino acids. Trimming removed 0 bases from V and 12 bases from J, with 12 bases in between. CDR3 region: CASSLDRETGQFF. The DNA of the CDR3 is TGTGCCAGCAGCTTAGATCGGGAGACTGGGCAGTTCTTC.

The genes are TRBV27 and TRBJ1-1; a weak D match, TRBD1 (5 bases). Germline V gives CDR1 MNHEY, CDR2 SMNVEV (reference sequence). The CDR3 is 15 amino acids. V was shortened by 6 bases and J by 1 base, with 15 bases between the two germline ends. Here the CDR3 reads CASSPRGTSNTEAFF. The CDR3, as DNA: TGTGCCAGCAGCCCCCGGGGGACCTCGAACACTGAAGCTTTCTTT.

CDR3 in amino acids: CASSQPGLSYYNEQFF. The CDR3 bases are TGCGCCAGCAGCCAGCCGGGACTAAGCTACTACAATGAGCAGTTCTTC. This rearrangement joins TRBV4-1 to TRBJ2-1, with 7 bases matching TRBD2. CDR3 length: 16 residues. The V gene end was trimmed by 3 bases and the J gene end by 3 bases; junction bases not matched to a gene: 8. Germline V gives CDR1 MGHRA, CDR2 YSYEKL.

V is TRBV7-2 and J is TRBJ2-5; TRBD2 matches at 12 bases. The V gene's germline CDR1 is SGHTA and CDR2 FQGNSA. V lost 5 bases to trimming and J lost 5 bases; unmatched junction nucleotides: 9. The CDR3 has 16 residues. The CDR3 here is CASSLTSGGGRETQYF. In DNA, the CDR3 is TGTGCCAGCAGCCTGACTAGCGGGGGAGGCAGGGAGACCCAGTACTTC.

The chain links TRBV6-1 to TRBJ2-7; 9 bases agree with TRBD1. Germline CDR1 MNHNS, CDR2 SASEGT. CDR3 size: 12 residues. The trim removed 10 bases at V and 2 bases at J, leaving 3 bases unmatched. The CDR3 bases are TGTGCCACCGACAGGGGGACCTACGAGCAGTACTTC. Translation: CATDRGTYEQYF.

V and J are TRBV7-9 and TRBJ1-6; D is unresolved. V was cut by 5 bases and J by 3 bases, with 11 bases left in between. The CDR3 runs to 15 residues. Germline CDR1 SEHNR, CDR2 FQNEAQ (reference sequence). DNA of the CDR3: TGTGCCAGCAGCCCGAGGGAACGCTATAATTCACCCCTCCACTTT. It specifies CASSPRERYNSPLHF.

In DNA, the CDR3 is TGTGCCAGCCTAGGAGGGAGCTCCTACAATGAGCAGTTCTTC. It is translated as CASLGGSSYNEQFF. The chain carries TRBV7-9 and TRBJ2-1; D is perhaps TRBD2 (6 bases). V dropped 8 bases and J dropped 0 bases, with 11 bases sitting between them. CDR1 is SEHNR and CDR2 is FQNEAQ in the germline V gene (reference sequence). CDR3 length: 14 residues.

This chain joins TRBV6-6 and TRBJ1-4; D might be TRBD1 (6 bases). The CDR3 runs to 14 residues. V shed 6 bases and J shed 4 bases, with 12 bases lying between them. From germline, CDR1 is MNHNY and CDR2 SVGAGI (reference sequence). The CDR3 region is CASSRGQLNEKLFF. The CDR3 DNA sequence: TGTGCCAGCAGCCGCGGACAGCTTAATGAAAAACTGTTTTTT.

V and J are TRBV27 and TRBJ2-7, with no clear D. The CDR3 consists of 13 residues. Per germline, CDR1 MNHEY and CDR2 SMNVEV (reference sequence). Trimming pared 3 bases from V and 1 base from J, leaving 7 bases between. CDR3 residues: CASSFFPSYEQYF. CDR3 bases: TGTGCCAGCAGTTTCTTCCCGTCCTACGAGCAGTACTTC.

The V call is TRBV6-9, the J call TRBJ1-4; TRBD1 aligns across 7 bases. Germline V gene sequence: CDR1 MNHGY, CDR2 SVAAGI. The CDR3 length is 13 residues. V gave up 6 bases and J gave up 8 bases; unmatched junction bases: 6. The CDR3 protein is CASRIQGYEKLFF. In nucleotides, the CDR3 is TGTGCCAGCAGGATACAGGGGTACGAAAAACTGTTTTTT.

The rearrangement uses TRBV5-1 and TRBJ2-3; weak D call: TRBD2 (6 bases). The CDR3 covers 16 residues. V was cut by 6 bases and J by 7 bases, with 24 bases left in between. The germline V gene encodes CDR1 SGHRS and CDR2 YFSETQ. The CDR3 protein is CASNRRGSDGGYTQYF. The CDR3 bases are TGCGCCAGCAACCGACGGGGGTCCGATGGAGGGTATACGCAGTATTTT.

The chain couples TRBV5-5 to TRBJ1-6; D unresolved. CDR3 length: 13 amino acids. Per the germline V gene, CDR1 is SGHKS and CDR2 is YYEKEE (reference sequence). The V and J ends lost 0 bases and 8 bases respectively, with 6 bases between them. The CDR3 is CASSLVADSPLHF. The CDR3 bases are TGTGCCAGCAGCTTGGTTGCGGATTCACCCCTCCACTTT.

This clone showed up just once. This chain links TRBV4-3 with TRBJ2-5; unclear D gene. V lost 0 bases and J lost 4, with 12 bases in between. The CDR3 covers 15 residues. Germline CDR1 and CDR2: LGHNA and YSLEER. The CDR3 protein is CASSQDRYSPETQYF. The CDR3 DNA sequence: TGCGCCAGCAGCCAAGACAGGTATTCCCCAGAGACCCAGTACTTC.

The J gene is TRBJ2-3, the V gene TRBV4-3; D ambiguous. V lost 1 base and J 2 bases, leaving 16 bases between the germline ends. The CDR3 totals 17 residues. The germline V gene has CDR1 LGHNA and CDR2 YSLEER. The CDR3 sequence: CASSQGIIRDITDTQYF. In nucleotides, the CDR3 is TGCGCCAGCAGCCAAGGCATAATCCGAGACATCACAGATACGCAGTATTTT.

J is TRBJ1-2 and V is TRBV30; D uncertain. Germline V gene sequence: CDR1 GTSNPN, CDR2 SVGIG (reference sequence). V was cut by 0 bases and J by 3 bases, with 5 bases left in between. The CDR3 sequence is 12 residues long. CDR3 region: CAWSVLDYGYTF. The CDR3 DNA reads TGTGCCTGGAGTGTACTCGACTATGGCTACACCTTC.

This sequence joins TRBV5-6 and TRBJ2-7; the D is unclear. CDR3 length: 15 residues. Trimming shortened V by 7 bases and J by 2 bases, and 19 bases separated the two germline ends. CDR1 is SGHDT, CDR2 YYEEEE, per germline. This CDR3 is CASRLIGEQPYEQYF. The CDR3 nucleotides read TGTGCCAGCCGCCTGATAGGAGAGCAACCCTACGAGCAGTACTTC.

V and J are TRBV29-1 and TRBJ2-3, with 11 positions matching TRBD2. CDR1 and CDR2 from the germline V gene are SQVTM and ANQGSEA. V lost 4 bases, J lost 2 bases, and 5 bases stayed unmatched. CDR3 length equals 15 residues. The CDR3 loop reads CSVGPSGGNTDTQYF. The CDR3 DNA is TGCAGCGTTGGACCTAGCGGGGGGAACACAGATACGCAGTATTTT.

The chain couples TRBV2 to TRBJ2-6; a possible D gene is TRBD2 (7 bases). The germline CDR1 and CDR2 sequences are SNHLY and FYNNEI. The V gene lost 1 base and the J gene lost 5 bases, with 12 bases spanning the gap. CDR3 size: 16 residues. CDR3 bases: TGTGCCAGCAGTGAAGGAAGGGGGGGTAGGGCCAACGTCCTGACTTTC. It is translated as CASSEGRGGRANVLTF.

This chain joins TRBV29-1 and TRBJ2-1; tentative D call: TRBD2 (5 bases). This CDR3 has 13 amino acids. In germline, CDR1 is SQVTM, CDR2 ANQGSEA. The V gene lost 1 base and the J gene lost 5 bases, with 9 bases spanning the gap. The CDR3 spells CSVEGRANNEQFF. The CDR3 DNA reads as TGCAGCGTTGAAGGGCGGGCAAACAATGAGCAGTTCTTC.

V is TRBV9 and J is TRBJ1-3; D unresolved. The CDR3 covers 16 residues. Germline assignment: CDR1 SGDLS and CDR2 YYNGEE. V was clipped by 0 bases and J by 0 bases, with 10 bases between them. CDR3 coding DNA: TGTGCCAGCAGCGTAGCTTTACAGATCTCTGGAAACACCATATATTTT. This codes for CASSVALQISGNTIYF.

The chain has TRBV7-3 and TRBJ2-5, with TRBD2 matching over 9 bases. This CDR3 has 16 residues. Germline V lookup: CDR1 SGHTA, CDR2 FQGTGA. V lost 0 bases and J lost 1; bases outside the gene matches: 3. The CDR3 here is CASSLTVRGGQETQYF. The CDR3 DNA is TGTGCCAGCAGCTTAACTGTGCGGGGGGGCCAAGAGACCCAGTACTTC. Looking up the rest from reference TRBV7-3 and TRBJ2-5 gives the full variable domain: GAGVSQTPSNKVTEKGKYVELRCDPISGHTALYWYRQSLGQGPEFLIYFQGTGAADDSGLPNDRFFAVRPEGSVSTLKIQRTERGDSAVYLCASSLTVRGGQETQYFGPGTRLLVL.

J is TRBJ1-3 and V is TRBV19; D ambiguous. CDR3 length equals 17 residues. V was clipped by 5 bases and J by 1 base, with 18 bases between them. From germline, CDR1 is LNHDA and CDR2 SQIVND (reference sequence). CDR3 amino acids: CASSVTREGGSGNTIYF. DNA of the CDR3: TGTGCCAGTAGTGTTACGCGTGAGGGAGGATCTGGAAACACCATATATTTT.

The chain recombines TRBV5-1 with TRBJ2-7, with D perhaps matching TRBD2 (5 bases). With 0 bases removed from V and 6 bases from J, the gap between germline ends came to 13 bases. Germline values: CDR1 SGHRS, CDR2 YFSETQ. The CDR3 spans 14 residues. CDR3 in DNA: TGCGCCAGCAGCTTGGGTGTAGGAGGTCGCGAGCAGTACTTC. Protein product: CASSLGVGGREQYF.

This clone ranks as medium-sized (0.01 to 0.1%). This rearrangement joins TRBV4-2 to TRBJ1-5; the D gene is possibly TRBD1 (6 bases). The germline V and J ends were trimmed by 2 bases and 6 bases, with 14 bases remaining between them. The CDR3 extends over 15 amino acids. The V gene's germline CDR1 is LGHNA and CDR2 YNFKEQ. The CDR3 sequence: CASSQNLGASQPQHF. As DNA, the CDR3 is TGTGCCAGCAGCCAAAATTTGGGGGCGAGTCAGCCCCAGCATTTT.

The chain joins TRBV7-3 to TRBJ2-2; 8 bases match TRBD2. CDR3 length: 15 amino acids. Germline CDR1 reads SGHTA; CDR2 reads FQGTGA. The trim removed 6 bases at V and 7 bases at J, leaving 10 bases unmatched. CDR3 bases: TGTGCCAGCAGTTCAGCCCCGGGGGGGGGCGGGGAGCTGTTTTTT. This gives the protein CASSSAPGGGGELFF.

This clone was recorded only once. The V and J genes are TRBV14 and TRBJ1-2, with unresolved D. V lost 1 base and J 4 bases, leaving 7 bases between the germline ends. Germline-derived CDR1 and CDR2 are SGHDN and FVKESK. The CDR3 has 13 amino acids. CDR3 DNA: TGTGCCAGCAGCCAAGTCGAGGCCTATGGCTACACCTTC. This codes for CASSQVEAYGYTF. The full variable domain, its missing parts supplied by reference TRBV14 and TRBJ1-2, is EAGVTQFPSHSVIEKGQTVTLRCDPISGHDNLYWYRRVMGKEIKFLLHFVKESKQDESGMPNNRFLAERTGGTYSTLKVQPAELEDSGVYFCASSQVEAYGYTFGSGTRLTVV.

V and J are TRBV30 and TRBJ1-1; D remains ambiguous. The CDR3 covers 13 residues. V shed 2 bases and J shed 0 bases, with 7 bases lying between them. Germline V lookup: CDR1 GTSNPN, CDR2 SVGIG (reference sequence). The CDR3 nucleotides read TGTGCCTGGAGTCGGGGTATGAACACTGAAGCTTTCTTT. This translates into CAWSRGMNTEAFF.

The chain is built from TRBV6-1 and TRBJ1-5, with D tentatively TRBD1 (5 bases). The CDR3 contains 12 residues. The germline V gene has CDR1 MNHNS and CDR2 SASEGT. Trimming left V 7 bases short and J 4 bases short, with 8 bases between. The CDR3 spells CASTEGNQPQHF. The CDR3 DNA reads TGTGCCAGCACGGAGGGGAATCAGCCCCAGCATTTT.

The chain uses TRBV5-4 and TRBJ2-3, with D maybe TRBD2 (6 bases). Germline V gene data show CDR1 as SGHNT and CDR2 as YYREEE (reference sequence). Deletions cut 1 base from V and 14 bases from J, with 20 bases between. The CDR3 is made up of 14 amino acids. CDR3 sequence reads: CASSLSEGTERRYF. The CDR3 DNA is TGTGCCAGCAGCTTGAGTGAGGGGACTGAACGTCGGTATTTT.

V gene TRBV20-1 combines with J gene TRBJ2-5; D is uncertain. V gave up 2 bases and J gave up 5 bases, with 6 bases separating them. This CDR3 is 11 amino acids long. The germline V gene has CDR1 DFQATT and CDR2 SNEGSKA (reference sequence). CDR3 nucleotides: TGCAGTGCTAGACTCCCGGAGACCCAGTACTTC. This translates into CSARLPETQYF.

This chain connects TRBV9 to TRBJ1-5; no reliable D call. With 0 bases removed from V and 2 bases from J, the gap between germline ends came to 9 bases. Germline V gene sequence: CDR1 SGDLS, CDR2 YYNGEE. The CDR3 consists of 15 residues. For the CDR3, the DNA is TGTGCCAGCAGCGTAGGTGAATCGGGCAATCAGCCCCAGCATTTT. Amino acids: CASSVGESGNQPQHF.